Listed here is a single T cell receptor (beta chain). What it binds is unknown. The data stem from a study of cytomegalovirus exposure and HLA in healthy donors. General study findings and limits: TCR beta V segments were, for the most part, productive about 87% or about 30% of the time in an earlier analysis. Cytomegalovirus status was reportedly diagnosed by the classifier with high sensitivity and specificity. Per a later analysis, about 18,000 TCR beta sequences showed association with HLA alleles at 0.05 false discovery rate.

PCR used 60 Vbeta primers and 13 Jbeta primers. The data were produced by immunoSEQ multiplex PCR, yet TCRdb's version contains in-frame clones alone and is incomplete. The data hold 150,000 to 200,000 clones, with 81% observed a single time. CDR1 and CDR2 from the germline V gene are SGHRS and YFSETQ. The CDR3 is 14 amino acids. J gave up 8 bases and V 5 bases, and 10 bases lay outside the gene matches. The TCR was taken from a woman in her 30s in good health and CMV-seronegative. Sequenced material: PBMCs. The genes are TRBV5-1 and TRBJ2-1; 7 bases map to TRBD1. CDR3 DNA: TGCGCCAGCAGTGACAGGGCGTTTTTCGATGAGCAGTTCTTC. Translation gives CASSDRAFFDEQFF.